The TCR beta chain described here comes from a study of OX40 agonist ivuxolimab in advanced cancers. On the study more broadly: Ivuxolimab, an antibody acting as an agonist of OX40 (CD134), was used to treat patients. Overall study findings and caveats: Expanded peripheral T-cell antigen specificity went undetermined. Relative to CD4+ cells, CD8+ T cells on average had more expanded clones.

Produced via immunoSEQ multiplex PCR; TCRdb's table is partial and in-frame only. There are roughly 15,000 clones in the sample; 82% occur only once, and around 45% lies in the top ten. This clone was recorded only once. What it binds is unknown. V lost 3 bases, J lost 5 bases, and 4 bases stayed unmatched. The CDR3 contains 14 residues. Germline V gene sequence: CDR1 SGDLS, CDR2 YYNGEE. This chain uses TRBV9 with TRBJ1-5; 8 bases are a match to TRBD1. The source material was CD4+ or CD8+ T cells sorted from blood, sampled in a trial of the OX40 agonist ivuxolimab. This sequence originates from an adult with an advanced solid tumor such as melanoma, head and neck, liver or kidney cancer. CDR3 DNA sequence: TGTGCCAGCAGCGCTACAGGGGGGCATCAGCCCCAGCATTTT. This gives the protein CASSATGGHQPQHF.